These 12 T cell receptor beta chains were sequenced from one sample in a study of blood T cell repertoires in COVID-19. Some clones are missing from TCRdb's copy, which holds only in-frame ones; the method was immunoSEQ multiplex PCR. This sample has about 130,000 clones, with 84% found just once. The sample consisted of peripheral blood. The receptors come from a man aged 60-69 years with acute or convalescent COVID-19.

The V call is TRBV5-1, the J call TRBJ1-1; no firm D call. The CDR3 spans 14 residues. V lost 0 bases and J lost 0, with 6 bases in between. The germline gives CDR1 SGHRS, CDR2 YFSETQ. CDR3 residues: CASSLVDMNTEAFF. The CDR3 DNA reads TGCGCCAGCAGCTTGGTCGACATGAACACTGAAGCTTTCTTT.

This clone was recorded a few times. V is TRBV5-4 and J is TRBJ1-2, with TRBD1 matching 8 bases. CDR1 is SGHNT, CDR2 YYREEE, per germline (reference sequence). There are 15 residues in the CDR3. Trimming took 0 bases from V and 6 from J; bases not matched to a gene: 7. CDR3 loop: CASSLAGTGRNGYTF. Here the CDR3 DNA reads TGTGCCAGCAGCTTGGCCGGGACAGGACGAAATGGCTACACCTTC.

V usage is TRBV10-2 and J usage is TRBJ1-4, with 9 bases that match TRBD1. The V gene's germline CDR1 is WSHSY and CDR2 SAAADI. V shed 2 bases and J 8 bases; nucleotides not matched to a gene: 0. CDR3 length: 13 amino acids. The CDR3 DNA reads TGCGCCAGCAGTGAGGGGACAGGGGAAAAACTGTTTTTT. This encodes CASSEGTGEKLFF.

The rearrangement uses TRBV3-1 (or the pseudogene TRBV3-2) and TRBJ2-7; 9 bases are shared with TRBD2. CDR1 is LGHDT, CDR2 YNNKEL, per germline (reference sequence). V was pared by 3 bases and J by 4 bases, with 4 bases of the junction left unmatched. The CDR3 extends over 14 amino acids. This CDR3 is CASSHLAGIYEQYF. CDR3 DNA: TGTGCCAGCAGCCACCTAGCGGGGATATACGAGCAGTACTTC.

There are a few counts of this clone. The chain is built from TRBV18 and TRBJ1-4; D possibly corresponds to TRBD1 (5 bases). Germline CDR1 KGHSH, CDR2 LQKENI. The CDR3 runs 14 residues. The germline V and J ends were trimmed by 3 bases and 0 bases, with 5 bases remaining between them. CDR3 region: CASSPTATNEKLFF. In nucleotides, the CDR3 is TGTGCCAGCTCACCGACAGCAACTAATGAAAAACTGTTTTTT.

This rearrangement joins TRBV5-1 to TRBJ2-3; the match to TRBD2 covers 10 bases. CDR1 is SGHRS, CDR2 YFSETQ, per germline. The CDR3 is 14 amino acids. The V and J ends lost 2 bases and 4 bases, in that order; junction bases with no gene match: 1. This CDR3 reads CASSFLAGADTQYF. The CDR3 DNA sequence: TGCGCCAGCAGCTTTCTAGCGGGGGCAGATACGCAGTATTTT.

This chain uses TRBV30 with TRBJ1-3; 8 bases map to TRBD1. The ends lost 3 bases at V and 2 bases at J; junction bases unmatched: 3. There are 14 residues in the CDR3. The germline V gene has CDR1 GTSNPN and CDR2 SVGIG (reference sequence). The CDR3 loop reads CAWRTGEPGNTIYF. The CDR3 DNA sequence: TGTGCCTGGAGGACAGGGGAGCCTGGAAACACCATATATTTT.

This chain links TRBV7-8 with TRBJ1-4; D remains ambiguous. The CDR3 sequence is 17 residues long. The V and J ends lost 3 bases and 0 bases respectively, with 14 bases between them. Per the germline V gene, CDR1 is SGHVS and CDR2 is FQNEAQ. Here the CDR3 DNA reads TGTGCCAGCAGCTTCGGTCGCTGGTTGGCAACTAATGAAAAACTGTTTTTT. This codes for CASSFGRWLATNEKLFF.

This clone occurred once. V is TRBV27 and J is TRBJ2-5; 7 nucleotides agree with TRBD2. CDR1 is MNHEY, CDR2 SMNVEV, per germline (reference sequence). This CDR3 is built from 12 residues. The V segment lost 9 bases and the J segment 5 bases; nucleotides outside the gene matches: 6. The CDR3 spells CARSGAGETQYF. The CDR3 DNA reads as TGTGCCAGGAGCGGGGCGGGGGAGACCCAGTACTTC.

In DNA, the CDR3 is TGTGCCAGCAGTGAAAACCTGGGAGTCATGGCAAAACTGTTTTTT. This sequence encodes CASSENLGVMAKLFF. The rearrangement uses TRBV2 and TRBJ1-4; D remains ambiguous. V was clipped by 2 bases and J by 10 bases, with 17 bases between them. The CDR3 has 15 amino acids. Germline V gene lookup returns CDR1 SNHLY and CDR2 FYNNEI.

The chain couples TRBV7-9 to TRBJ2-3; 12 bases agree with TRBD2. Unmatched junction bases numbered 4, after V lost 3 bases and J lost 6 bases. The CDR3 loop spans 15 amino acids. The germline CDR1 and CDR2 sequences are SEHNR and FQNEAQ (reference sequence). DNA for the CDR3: TGTGCCAGCAGCTTTCTAGCGGGAGGGGTGGATACGCAGTATTTT. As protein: CASSFLAGGVDTQYF.

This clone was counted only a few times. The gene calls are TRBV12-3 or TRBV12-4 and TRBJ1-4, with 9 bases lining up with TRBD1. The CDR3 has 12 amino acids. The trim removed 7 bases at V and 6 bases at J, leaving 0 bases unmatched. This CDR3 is CASNRGHEKLFF. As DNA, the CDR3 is TGTGCCAGCAACAGGGGGCATGAAAAACTGTTTTTT.